This entry lists 32 T cell receptor beta chains sequenced from one sample in a study of T cell responses to AZD1222 COVID-19 vaccine. Some clones are missing from TCRdb's copy, which holds only in-frame ones; the method was immunoSEQ multiplex PCR. The sample includes 130,000 to 150,000 clones, under 95% of them seen just once. Sequencing was performed on peripheral blood, taken on day 0 of AZD1222 vaccination. These receptors all stem from an adult in good health.

The chain couples TRBV4-3 to TRBJ2-1; D is unclear. Trimming took 0 bases from V and 0 from J, leaving 6 bases between them. The CDR3 sequence is 15 residues long. The germline V gene has CDR1 LGHNA and CDR2 YSLEER. CDR3 bases: TGCGCCAGCAGCCAAGATGGATACTCCTACAATGAGCAGTTCTTC. Its protein is CASSQDGYSYNEQFF.

This chain connects TRBV29-1 to TRBJ2-7; D possibly corresponds to TRBD2 (6 bases). V dropped 0 bases and J dropped 2 bases, with 11 bases sitting between them. Germline CDR1 reads SQVTM; CDR2 reads ANQGSEA. CDR3 size: 14 residues. DNA of the CDR3: TGCAGCGTTGAAGACCTTGGAGGGACCTACGAGCAGTACTTC. Its translation: CSVEDLGGTYEQYF.

V is TRBV19 and J is TRBJ1-5; D perhaps matches TRBD1 (5 bases). V lost 11 bases to trimming and J lost 5 bases, with 16 bases between them. Looked up from germline, CDR1 is LNHDA and CDR2 is SQIVND (reference sequence). The CDR3 contains 13 residues. The CDR3 DNA reads TGTGCCTCGCAAGGGGATTTTGATCAGCCCCAGCATTTT. It is translated as CASQGDFDQPQHF.

The chain employs TRBV6-2 or TRBV6-3 and TRBJ2-1, with TRBD2 matching 8 bases. The V segment lost 6 bases and the J segment 3 bases; nucleotides outside the gene matches: 7. Germline CDR1 reads MNHEY; CDR2 reads SVGEGT. The CDR3 has 15 residues. The CDR3 DNA reads TGTGCCAGCAGCTCAAGCGGGGGAGACTACAATGAGCAGTTCTTC. Its protein is CASSSSGGDYNEQFF.

This clone was seen once. The chain uses TRBV6-6 and TRBJ2-3; 7 bases fit TRBD1. The CDR3 contains 14 residues. Germline V lookup: CDR1 MNHNY, CDR2 SVGAGI (reference sequence). The J segment lost 2 bases and the V segment lost 5 bases, leaving 4 bases of the junction unmatched. The CDR3 DNA reads as TGTGCCAGCAGTAGGGACAGTAACACAGATACGCAGTATTTT. Amino acids: CASSRDSNTDTQYF.

The chain is built from TRBV5-1 and TRBJ1-3; no clear D gene. The CDR3 totals 15 residues. Germline V lookup: CDR1 SGHRS, CDR2 YFSETQ. The germline V and J ends were trimmed by 0 bases and 0 bases, with 7 bases remaining between them. Here the CDR3 DNA reads TGCGCCAGCAGCTTGGTAGGTGACTCTGGAAACACCATATATTTT. Protein: CASSLVGDSGNTIYF.

The chain is built from TRBV20-1 and TRBJ1-3; D might be TRBD1 (5 bases). V dropped 3 bases and J dropped 3 bases, with 21 bases sitting between them. Germline V gene sequence: CDR1 DFQATT, CDR2 SNEGSKA (reference sequence). The CDR3 runs to 17 residues. The CDR3 sequence: CSASAIWGPNHGNTIYF. DNA of the CDR3: TGCAGTGCTAGTGCGATTTGGGGACCGAACCATGGAAACACCATATATTTT.

The chain joins TRBV10-3 to TRBJ2-7; 12 bases fit TRBD2. CDR1 and CDR2 (germline): ENHRY, SYGVKD. The V gene end was trimmed by 6 bases and the J gene end by 4 bases; junction bases not matched to a gene: 1. The CDR3 has 13 amino acids. The CDR3 spells CAISTSGGYEQYF. The CDR3 nucleotides are TGTGCCATCAGCACTAGCGGGGGGTACGAGCAGTACTTC.

The chain combines TRBV27 with TRBJ1-5; TRBD1 aligns across 7 bases. This CDR3 has 14 amino acids. With V trimmed by 6 bases and J by 4 bases, 6 bases remained unmatched. Germline CDR1 MNHEY, CDR2 SMNVEV (reference sequence). The CDR3 DNA follows: TGTGCCAGCAGGAGGTCAGGGGGGAATCAGCCCCAGCATTTT. Its protein product is CASRRSGGNQPQHF.

This sequence joins TRBV5-1 and TRBJ1-2; TRBD1 might be the D (5 bases). Germline V gene data show CDR1 as SGHRS and CDR2 as YFSETQ. With 5 bases removed from V and 5 bases from J, the gap between germline ends came to 13 bases. The length of the CDR3 is 13 residues. CDR3 in amino acids: CASSGGLGYGYTF. CDR3 in DNA: TGCGCCAGCAGTGGGGGACTTGGGTATGGCTACACCTTC.

The J gene is TRBJ1-2, the V gene TRBV6-5; 9 positions match TRBD1. The junction had 2 bases not matched to a gene; V was cut back by 0 bases and J by 3 bases. This CDR3 comprises 15 residues. CDR1 is MNHEY and CDR2 is SVGAGI in the germline V gene. The CDR3 coding sequence is TGTGCCAGCAGTTACTCGGGACAGGGAGACTATGGCTACACCTTC. It is translated as CASSYSGQGDYGYTF.

The chain links TRBV10-3 to TRBJ1-3; 9 bases line up with TRBD1. The CDR3 has 15 amino acids. The V gene's germline CDR1 is ENHRY and CDR2 SYGVKD. V shed 3 bases and J 3 bases; nucleotides not matched to a gene: 3. CDR3 coding DNA: TGTGCCATCAGTGACGGGACAGGGCTTGGAAACACCATATATTTT. This sequence encodes CAISDGTGLGNTIYF.

The chain recombines TRBV18 with TRBJ2-4; D is ambiguous. The germline gives CDR1 KGHSH, CDR2 LQKENI. The CDR3 length is 15 residues. Trimming shortened V by 0 bases and J by 0 bases, and 6 bases separated the two germline ends. The CDR3 DNA sequence: TGTGCCAGCTCACCACCGTCACTAGCCAAAAACATTCAGTACTTC. Protein product: CASSPPSLAKNIQYF.

The rearrangement uses TRBV3-1 (or the pseudogene TRBV3-2) and TRBJ2-7, with TRBD1 matching over 7 bases. This CDR3 spans 13 amino acids. The J segment lost 6 bases and the V segment lost 3 bases, leaving 5 bases of the junction unmatched. CDR1 and CDR2 from the germline V gene are LGHDT and YNNKEL (reference sequence). This CDR3 reads CASSHRQGGEQYF. Here the CDR3 DNA reads TGTGCCAGCAGCCATCGACAGGGCGGCGAGCAGTACTTC.

The chain uses TRBV5-1 and TRBJ2-5; D uncertain. Looked up from germline, CDR1 is SGHRS and CDR2 is YFSETQ. V was cut by 2 bases and J by 4 bases, with 9 bases left in between. This CDR3 has 13 amino acids. CDR3 sequence reads: CASSLAPLETQYF. The CDR3 DNA is TGCGCCAGCAGCTTAGCCCCCCTAGAGACCCAGTACTTC.

This chain connects TRBV23-1 to TRBJ1-2; tentatively, D is TRBD1 (6 bases). TRBV23-1 belongs to the ORF category, with a function that is uncertain. V was cut by 0 bases and J by 4 bases, with 15 bases left in between. This CDR3 has 16 amino acids. The CDR3 sequence: CASSQSEGGPTYGYTF. The CDR3 DNA follows: TGCGCCAGCAGTCAATCCGAGGGGGGACCTACCTATGGCTACACCTTC.

This chain links TRBV25-1 with TRBJ1-1; D is unresolved. The CDR3 has 14 residues. Germline assignment: CDR1 MGHDK and CDR2 SYGVNS. V was shortened by 6 bases and J by 1 base, with 12 bases between the two germline ends. The CDR3 region is CASRSRPGNTEAFF. The DNA for the CDR3 is TGTGCCAGCAGATCCCGGCCAGGGAACACTGAAGCTTTCTTT.

This clone was counted once. The chain has TRBV9 and TRBJ1-5, with 8 bases fitting TRBD1. The CDR3 is 15 amino acids. CDR1 is SGDLS and CDR2 is YYNGEE in the germline V gene. The junction had 2 bases not matched to a gene; V was cut back by 0 bases and J by 3 bases. The CDR3 is CASSVGDRLNQPQHF. The CDR3, as DNA: TGTGCCAGCAGCGTAGGGGACAGGCTCAATCAGCCCCAGCATTTT. Variable domain in full (rest from reference TRBV9 and TRBJ1-5): DSGVTQTPKHLITATGQRVTLRCSPRSGDLSVYWYQQSLDQGLQFLIQYYNGEERAKGNILERFSAQQFPDLHSELNLSSLELGDSALYFCASSVGDRLNQPQHFGDGTRLSIL.

The chain uses TRBV5-1 and TRBJ1-6, with 7 nucleotides matching TRBD1. After removal of 3 bases from V and 4 bases from J, the junction contained 13 bases not matched to a gene. The germline gives CDR1 SGHRS, CDR2 YFSETQ. This CDR3 region has 18 residues. The DNA for the CDR3 is TGCGCCAGCAGCTCTGGGATTACAGGGGTTTCGTATAATTCACCCCTCCACTTT. This sequence encodes CASSSGITGVSYNSPLHF. The full variable domain, its missing parts supplied by reference TRBV5-1 and TRBJ1-6, is KAGVTQTPRYLIKTRGQQVTLSCSPISGHRSVSWYQQTPGQGLQFLFEYFSETQRNKGNFPGRFSGRQFSNSRSEMNVSTLELGDSALYLCASSSGITGVSYNSPLHFGNGTRLTVT.

This clone was seen more than once but under ten times. The rearrangement joins TRBV4-1 to TRBJ2-1; 7 bases fit TRBD2. The CDR3 is 18 residues long. Trimming cost V 0 bases and J 9 bases; bases outside gene matches: 17. Germline CDR1 is MGHRA and CDR2 is YSYEKL. The CDR3 DNA reads as TGCGCCAGCAGCCAAGATTTCCCGACTAGCACCTTAGGAGGTGAGCAGTTCTTC. Translated: CASSQDFPTSTLGGEQFF.

CDR3 in amino acids: CASSRGQAQETQYF. The CDR3 DNA reads TGTGCCAGCTCGAGAGGGCAGGCCCAAGAGACCCAGTACTTC. V usage is TRBV18 and J usage is TRBJ2-5; tentative D call: TRBD2 (5 bases). Trimming shortened V by 6 bases and J by 1 base, and 12 bases separated the two germline ends. Germline V gene sequence: CDR1 KGHSH, CDR2 LQKENI. The CDR3 is 14 residues long.

V usage is TRBV18 and J usage is TRBJ2-2; 8 nucleotides line up with TRBD1. J was trimmed by 6 bases and V by 2 bases; bases with no gene match: 2. This CDR3 contains 14 residues. Germline V gene data show CDR1 as KGHSH and CDR2 as LQKENI. CDR3 sequence: CASSPATGAGELFF. CDR3 nucleotides: TGTGCCAGCTCACCAGCGACAGGGGCCGGGGAGCTGTTTTTT.

The chain combines TRBV5-1 with TRBJ2-1; 8 bases fit TRBD2. The CDR3 runs 16 residues. V lost 1 base to trimming and J lost 1 base; unmatched junction nucleotides: 4. The germline V gene encodes CDR1 SGHRS and CDR2 YFSETQ. CDR3 sequence (DNA): TGCGCCAGCAGCTTGAACGGGGGGGAGTCCTACAATGAGCAGTTCTTC. Its translation is CASSLNGGESYNEQFF.

V is TRBV5-1 and J is TRBJ2-1; 12 bases agree with TRBD2. Germline assignment: CDR1 SGHRS and CDR2 YFSETQ. CDR3 length: 17 residues. Trimming took 4 bases from V and 0 from J; bases not matched to a gene: 5. The CDR3 region has the DNA TGCGCCAGCAGCCCAGGACTAGCGGGGAACTCCTACAATGAGCAGTTCTTC. This codes for CASSPGLAGNSYNEQFF.

The V gene is TRBV7-9, the J gene TRBJ2-7; D is undetermined. The germline V and J ends were trimmed by 5 bases and 3 bases, with 11 bases remaining between them. This CDR3 has 13 residues. Per the germline V gene, CDR1 is SEHNR and CDR2 is FQNEAQ (reference sequence). CDR3 nucleotide sequence: TGTGCCAGCAGCGGGTCAGGAGTCTACGAGCAGTACTTC. Residues: CASSGSGVYEQYF.

This rearrangement joins TRBV7-2 to TRBJ1-6, with D perhaps matching TRBD1 (5 bases). The CDR3 spans 17 residues. CDR1 and CDR2 from the germline V gene are SGHTA and FQGNSA. Trimming cost V 3 bases and J 5 bases, with 17 bases left between them. CDR3 coding DNA: TGTGCCAGCAGCTTGGGACGAGTGGGACTGGATAATTCACCCCTCCACTTT. Its protein is CASSLGRVGLDNSPLHF.

This chain connects TRBV2 to TRBJ1-4; D perhaps matches TRBD1 (5 bases). Germline CDR1 is SNHLY and CDR2 is FYNNEI. This CDR3 has 14 residues. V gave up 7 bases and J gave up 8 bases, with 17 bases separating them. The CDR3 region is CASNSVGRDEKLFF. The CDR3 DNA follows: TGTGCCAGCAACAGTGTCGGCAGGGACGAAAAACTGTTTTTT. The variable domain in full, with the rest retrieved from reference TRBV2 and TRBJ1-4, is EPEVTQTPSHQVTQMGQEVILRCVPISNHLYFYWYRQILGQKVEFLVSFYNNEISEKSEIFDDQFSVERPDGSNFTLKIRSTKLEDSAMYFCASNSVGRDEKLFFGSGTQLSVL.

The chain links TRBV9 to TRBJ2-3; a possible D gene is TRBD2 (6 bases). V was pared by 0 bases and J by 0 bases, with 8 bases between. The CDR3 sequence is 15 residues long. Germline CDR1 is SGDLS and CDR2 is YYNGEE. This CDR3 is CASSVGRASTDTQYF. The CDR3 nucleotides are TGTGCCAGCAGCGTAGGGAGGGCAAGCACAGATACGCAGTATTTT.

The gene calls are TRBV13 and TRBJ2-7, with 7 positions matching TRBD2. The CDR3 contains 15 residues. Germline CDR1 reads PRHDT; CDR2 reads FYEKMQ (reference sequence). V dropped 5 bases and J dropped 3; count of bases not matched to a gene: 10. CDR3 nucleotides: TGTGCCAGCAGCCAAAGGGGCGGGAGTGTCTACGAGCAGTACTTC. It specifies CASSQRGGSVYEQYF.

The chain uses TRBV7-2 and TRBJ2-7; D gene uncertain. The germline V gene has CDR1 SGHTA and CDR2 FQGNSA. V dropped 1 base and J dropped 7 bases, with 11 bases sitting between them. This CDR3 comprises 13 residues. The CDR3 nucleotides are TGTGCCAGCAGCTTAGACTTCGGCGCAGAGCAGTACTTC. It is translated as CASSLDFGAEQYF.

The V gene is TRBV27, the J gene TRBJ2-7, with D perhaps assigned TRBD1 or TRBD2 (5 bases each). V was pared by 8 bases and J by 2 bases, with 19 bases between. This CDR3 has 15 amino acids. Germline V gene data show CDR1 as MNHEY and CDR2 as SMNVEV (reference sequence). The CDR3 bases are TGTGCCAGCGGTTACGGGACGAGACAAACCTACGAGCAGTACTTC. Its translation is CASGYGTRQTYEQYF.

This clone showed up just once. The J gene is TRBJ1-2, the V gene TRBV10-3, with 12 bases aligning to TRBD1. With V trimmed by 0 bases and J by 2 bases, 4 bases remained unmatched. CDR1 ENHRY and CDR2 SYGVKD come from the germline V gene. The CDR3 consists of 17 residues. This CDR3 reads CAISESGQGAPNYGYTF. CDR3 nucleotides: TGTGCCATCAGTGAGTCGGGACAGGGGGCACCCAACTATGGCTACACCTTC.